The next 26 T cell receptor beta chains were all read from a single sample in a study of T cell responses to AZD1222 COVID-19 vaccine. The table came from immunoSEQ multiplex PCR; TCRdb's copy has only in-frame clones and leaves some out. Altogether 75,000 to 90,000 clones are present, almost 80% being singletons, with the ten largest covering roughly 21%. This specimen was peripheral blood, taken on day 0 of AZD1222 vaccination. These TCRs come from an adult in good health.

V is TRBV2 and J is TRBJ2-3, with D unclear. Germline values: CDR1 SNHLY, CDR2 FYNNEI. This CDR3 is 12 amino acids long. The V gene lost 10 bases and the J gene lost 0 bases, with 8 bases spanning the gap. The CDR3 bases are TGTGCCACCGCCATTAGCACAGATACGCAGTATTTT. Translation gives CATAISTDTQYF.

V is TRBV2 and J is TRBJ2-1; TRBD2 is a possible D gene (5 bases). CDR1 and CDR2 from the germline V gene are SNHLY and FYNNEI. Trimming left V 7 bases short and J 11 bases short, with 18 bases between. The CDR3 is 13 amino acids. The CDR3 DNA is TGTGCCAGCACCCGACTGACTAATGCTAAGCAGTTCTTC. Translating it yields CASTRLTNAKQFF.

Only one count was recorded for this clone. The chain carries TRBV7-9 and TRBJ1-3, with a tentative D call TRBD1 (5 bases). CDR1 and CDR2 (germline): SEHNR, FQNEAQ (reference sequence). With 5 bases removed from V and 1 base from J, the gap between germline ends came to 9 bases. The CDR3 length is 14 residues. The CDR3 spells CASSLQGSGNTIYF. CDR3 in DNA: TGTGCCAGCAGCCTGCAGGGTTCTGGAAACACCATATATTTT.

The V and J genes are TRBV30 and TRBJ1-4; 7 nucleotides line up with TRBD1. CDR1 GTSNPN and CDR2 SVGIG come from the germline V gene (reference sequence). With 3 bases clipped from V and 4 bases from J, the junction kept 14 bases outside the gene matches. The CDR3 loop spans 17 amino acids. The CDR3 region has the DNA TGTGCCTGGAGCGCCTCCCCCAAGACAGGGCTTAATGAAAAACTGTTTTTT. Translation: CAWSASPKTGLNEKLFF.

This chain uses TRBV19 with TRBJ2-6; D assignment may be TRBD1 or TRBD2 (5 bases each). Germline assignment: CDR1 LNHDA and CDR2 SQIVND (reference sequence). V was clipped by 4 bases and J by 0 bases, with 13 bases between them. This CDR3 is 17 amino acids long. CDR3 coding DNA: TGTGCCAGTAGTAGGGACCAGCTTTCCTCTGGGGCCAACGTCCTGACTTTC. Translating gives CASSRDQLSSGANVLTF.

The genes are TRBV3-1 (or the pseudogene TRBV3-2) and TRBJ2-3; D gene ambiguous. In germline, CDR1 is LGHDT, CDR2 YNNKEL (reference sequence). This CDR3 is 11 amino acids long. Trimming removed 4 bases at V and 7 bases at J, with 6 bases between. The CDR3, as DNA: TGTGCCAGCAGCCTGGCCCATACGCAGTATTTT. Encoded protein: CASSLAHTQYF.

The CDR3 spells CASSGQAYEQYF. The CDR3 DNA reads as TGTGCCAGCAGCGGACAGGCCTACGAGCAGTACTTC. This chain uses TRBV2 with TRBJ2-7; 7 bases are shared with TRBD1. The length of the CDR3 is 12 residues. J gave up 2 bases and V 6 bases, and 1 base lay outside the gene matches. Germline assignment: CDR1 SNHLY and CDR2 FYNNEI.

The chain combines TRBV2 with TRBJ2-3; a weak D match, TRBD2 (6 bases). This CDR3 region has 17 residues. Germline V CDR1 and CDR2: SNHLY, FYNNEI. V was trimmed by 6 bases and J by 2 bases, leaving 21 bases between them. Here the CDR3 DNA reads TGTGCCAGCAGCCACCGTGGGAACGCGGGGCTCACAGATACGCAGTATTTT. This translates into CASSHRGNAGLTDTQYF.

The chain combines TRBV18 with TRBJ2-3; TRBD2 aligns across 10 bases. Losses at the gene ends were 4 bases for V and 5 bases for J; bases not matched to a gene: 3. Germline CDR1 is KGHSH and CDR2 is LQKENI. The length of the CDR3 is 14 residues. Here the CDR3 DNA reads TGTGCCAGCTCACAGCGGGAGGGAAGAGATACGCAGTATTTT. Protein product: CASSQREGRDTQYF.

This CDR3 reads CASSLYPQGEVNEQFF. CDR3 DNA: TGTGCCAGCAGTTTATACCCCCAGGGCGAGGTCAATGAGCAGTTCTTC. The chain is built from TRBV28 and TRBJ2-1; perhaps TRBD1 as D (5 bases). CDR3 length equals 16 residues. The V gene lost 1 base and the J gene lost 6 bases, with 16 bases spanning the gap. Per the germline V gene, CDR1 is MDHEN and CDR2 is SYDVKM.

The chain's CDR3 is CASSSPRQGQETQYF. The CDR3 bases are TGTGCCAGCAGCTCCCCGCGACAGGGCCAAGAGACCCAGTACTTC. The chain joins TRBV5-6 to TRBJ2-5, with 7 bases lining up with TRBD1. CDR1 and CDR2 from the germline V gene are SGHDT and YYEEEE. CDR3 size: 15 residues. Unmatched junction bases numbered 6, after V lost 3 bases and J lost 1 base.

The chain uses TRBV28 and TRBJ1-2; possible D gene TRBD1, 6 bases. This CDR3 region has 15 residues. The germline V gene encodes CDR1 MDHEN and CDR2 SYDVKM. V lost 7 bases to trimming and J lost 4 bases, with 19 bases between them. CDR3 sequence: CASTLGAGKVYGYTF. The DNA of the CDR3 is TGTGCCAGCACCTTGGGGGCAGGGAAGGTCTATGGCTACACCTTC.

The chain employs TRBV5-4 and TRBJ1-2, with D possibly being TRBD1 (6 bases). The V end lost 2 bases, the J end lost 5 bases, and 19 bases lay between the germline ends. The germline CDR1 and CDR2 sequences are SGHNT and YYREEE (reference sequence). The CDR3 spans 16 residues. The CDR3 sequence: CASSLGRTEGSYGYTF. The CDR3 bases are TGTGCCAGCAGCTTAGGCCGGACAGAAGGGAGTTATGGCTACACCTTC.

The J gene is TRBJ2-5, the V gene TRBV18; 7 nucleotides align to TRBD1. The CDR3 length is 13 residues. Looked up from germline, CDR1 is KGHSH and CDR2 is LQKENI. V was pared by 3 bases and J by 3 bases, with 1 base of the junction left unmatched. The chain's CDR3 is CASSPGTEETQYF. In DNA, the CDR3 is TGTGCCAGCTCACCTGGGACAGAAGAGACCCAGTACTTC.

The rearrangement joins TRBV27 to TRBJ1-1; D remains unclear. V was pared by 7 bases and J by 3 bases, with 27 bases between. From germline, CDR1 is MNHEY and CDR2 SMNVEV (reference sequence). The CDR3 spans 18 residues. In nucleotides, the CDR3 is TGTGCCAGCACTAGATTATCGCCTGGCGGACTCAAGGACACTGAAGCTTTCTTT. Its protein product is CASTRLSPGGLKDTEAFF.

This clone appeared once. This chain uses TRBV6-5 with TRBJ1-2, with a weak D call TRBD1 (5 bases). The germline V gene encodes CDR1 MNHEY and CDR2 SVGAGI. Trimming stripped 6 bases from V and 2 bases from J, with 10 bases between. The CDR3 contains 13 residues. CDR3 DNA: TGTGCCAGCAGACCCGACAGAAACTATGGCTACACCTTC. Translated, it gives CASRPDRNYGYTF.

The chain combines TRBV18 with TRBJ1-1, with D uncertain. The CDR3 is 15 amino acids. Germline lookup yields CDR1 KGHSH and CDR2 LQKENI. Trimming shortened V by 1 base and J by 2 bases, and 11 bases separated the two germline ends. CDR3 coding DNA: TGTGCCAGCTCACCACGAGAATTAATCAACACTGAAGCTTTCTTT. Translation: CASSPRELINTEAFF.

The chain recombines TRBV6-5 with TRBJ2-1; D gene ambiguous. V dropped 0 bases and J dropped 0 bases, with 6 bases sitting between them. This CDR3 has 15 residues. CDR1 and CDR2 from the germline V gene are MNHEY and SVGAGI. The CDR3, as DNA: TGTGCCAGCAGTTACTCGACTGCCTCCTACAATGAGCAGTTCTTC. Protein sequence: CASSYSTASYNEQFF.

The chain recombines TRBV11-2 with TRBJ1-3; D remains ambiguous. From germline, CDR1 is SGHAT and CDR2 FQNNGV. Trimming shortened V by 5 bases and J by 3 bases, and 20 bases separated the two germline ends. The CDR3 is 17 amino acids. CDR3 nucleotides: TGTGCCAGCAGCGTACTTAGTCGGAGCAGAGGTGGAAACACCATATATTTT. Its protein product is CASSVLSRSRGGNTIYF. Drawing the rest from reference TRBV11-2 and TRBJ1-3, the complete variable domain is EAGVAQSPRYKIIEKRQSVAFWCNPISGHATLYWYQQILGQGPKLLIQFQNNGVVDDSQLPKDRFSAERLKGVDSTLKIQPAKLEDSAVYLCASSVLSRSRGGNTIYFGEGSWLTVV.

The V gene is TRBV2, the J gene TRBJ2-1, with D possibly TRBD2 on 6 matching bases. The CDR3 contains 15 residues. CDR1 is SNHLY and CDR2 is FYNNEI in the germline V gene. V was trimmed by 1 base and J by 6 bases, leaving 13 bases between them. CDR3 DNA sequence: TGTGCCAGCAGTGAAGGAGGGACTCCCCTCAATGAGCAGTTCTTC. This translates into CASSEGGTPLNEQFF. Together with reference TRBV2 and TRBJ2-1, the CDR3 gives the full variable domain: EPEVTQTPSHQVTQMGQEVILRCVPISNHLYFYWYRQILGQKVEFLVSFYNNEISEKSEIFDDQFSVERPDGSNFTLKIRSTKLEDSAMYFCASSEGGTPLNEQFFGPGTRLTVL.

This chain links TRBV18 with TRBJ1-1; D not resolved. The germline V gene has CDR1 KGHSH and CDR2 LQKENI. The CDR3 loop spans 15 amino acids. The V and J ends lost 4 bases and 4 bases respectively, with 16 bases between them. The CDR3 protein is CASSLSGVAGTEAFF. In DNA form, the CDR3 reads TGTGCCAGCTCACTATCCGGGGTGGCGGGCACTGAAGCTTTCTTT. Full variable domain (rest looked up from reference TRBV18 and TRBJ1-1): NAGVMQNPRHLVRRRGQEARLRCSPMKGHSHVYWYRQLPEEGLKFMVYLQKENIIDESGMPKERFSAEFPKEGPSILRIQQVVRGDSAAYFCASSLSGVAGTEAFFGQGTRLTVV.

The chain recombines TRBV2 with TRBJ1-4; 8 nucleotides agree with TRBD1. This CDR3 region has 14 residues. Germline V CDR1 and CDR2: SNHLY, FYNNEI. V was clipped by 7 bases and J by 2 bases; unmatched bases: 3. CDR3: CASKDRATNEKLFF. The CDR3 region has the DNA TGTGCCAGCAAGGACAGGGCGACTAATGAAAAACTGTTTTTT.

The sample holds a few counts of this clone. The V gene is TRBV28, the J gene TRBJ1-6; a possible D gene is TRBD1 (5 bases). Germline V CDR1 and CDR2: MDHEN, SYDVKM. The CDR3 consists of 16 residues. The ends were cut back, 6 bases at V and 6 bases at J, with 18 bases in the middle. The DNA of the CDR3 is TGTGCCAGCAGCAGTGTAGGGGAGGGTGCTAATTCACCCCTCCACTTT. The encoded protein is CASSSVGEGANSPLHF.

CDR3 residues: CASSPRNYGNTIYF. The CDR3 DNA follows: TGCGCCAGTTCCCCGAGGAATTATGGAAACACCATATATTTT. This chain connects TRBV5-1 to TRBJ1-3; D gene unclear. CDR1 is SGHRS and CDR2 is YFSETQ in the germline V gene. The CDR3 totals 14 residues. Trimming took off 8 bases at V and 3 bases at J, with 15 bases between the two ends.

The chain recombines TRBV27 with TRBJ2-7; D unresolved. V was pared by 4 bases and J by 2 bases, with 9 bases between. Germline CDR1 MNHEY, CDR2 SMNVEV (reference sequence). The CDR3 contains 13 residues. The CDR3 nucleotides are TGTGCCAGCAGTTCCCATGAAACCTACGAGCAGTACTTC. This encodes CASSSHETYEQYF.

V and J are TRBV28 and TRBJ1-3; no definite D call. The CDR3 consists of 18 residues. The V gene lost 8 bases and the J gene lost 0 bases, with 23 bases spanning the gap. Germline V gene lookup returns CDR1 MDHEN and CDR2 SYDVKM. CDR3 loop: CASCIHPSGVYSGNTIYF. The CDR3 DNA is TGTGCCAGCTGCATCCACCCTAGTGGGGTATACTCTGGAAACACCATATATTTT.